The T cell receptor (beta chain) described here comes from a study of cytomegalovirus exposure and HLA in healthy donors. V lost 5 bases, J lost 4 bases, and 2 bases stayed unmatched. Germline V gene lookup returns CDR1 SEHNR and CDR2 FQNEAQ (reference sequence). The CDR3 totals 13 residues. Primers for the PCR totalled 60 Vbeta and 13 Jbeta. Using immunoSEQ multiplex PCR, the repertoire was profiled, and TCRdb retains in-frame clones only, with some absent. The sample lists about 100,000 clones, 75% occurring once. The sequence was collected from a male donor in good health and CMV-seropositive. The V call is TRBV7-9, the J call TRBJ1-5, with TRBD1 matching over 7 bases. Sequencing used PBMCs. CDR3 region: CASSPTGNQPQHF. CDR3 in DNA: TGTGCCAGCAGCCCGACAGGGAATCAGCCCCAGCATTTT.